This entry features one T cell receptor beta chain sequence. Assay used: immunoSEQ multiplex PCR; TCRdb lists only in-frame clones, some missing. The table shows about 140,000 clones, with 79% occurring only once. The data were obtained in a study of blood T cell repertoires in COVID-19. Germline V lookup: CDR1 SEHNR, CDR2 FQNEAQ (reference sequence). The V gene lost 4 bases and the J gene lost 2 bases, with 5 bases spanning the gap. The CDR3 runs 12 residues. The chain carries TRBV7-9 and TRBJ1-1; no reliable D call. The sequencing sample was made of peripheral blood. The clonotype comes from a man aged 55-75 years with acute or convalescent COVID-19. The CDR3 DNA follows: TGTGCCAGCAGCTATCCTAACACTGAAGCTTTCTTT. Translating it yields CASSYPNTEAFF.